The T cell receptor (beta chain) under discussion was sequenced for a study of blood T cells in healthy people across ages. Combining a sample-barcoded 5' primer with a J-beta primer mix, a second PCR ran for about 6 to 11 cycles. TCRdb called the 5' RACE reads again in MiXCR, with one record for every CDR3 protein. This sample yields 1.5 million to 2 million distinct CDR3 sequences, of which 40% to 55% are seen a single time; 2% to 2.5% belongs to the top ten. This clonotype is a singleton in its sample. Trimming took 7 bases from V and 1 from J, leaving 10 bases between them. CDR3 length: 13 amino acids. Germline V gene data show CDR1 as SGHTA and CDR2 as FQGNSA.

The TCR originated in a woman in her forties in good health. The V and J genes are TRBV7-2 and TRBJ2-5; unclear D gene. Sequenced input: blood. For the CDR3, the DNA is TGTGCCAGCAACTCCTGCAGCCAAGAGACCCAGTACTTC. The encoded protein is CASNSCSQETQYF.